These 24 T cell receptor beta chains share one sample of origin, sequenced in a study of blood T cell repertoires in COVID-19. Data came from immunoSEQ multiplex PCR; TCRdb stores just in-frame clones and leaves some out. Among around 300,000 clones, roughly 90% were seen once, and the ten largest hold 3.5% to 4%. The sequencing sample was made of peripheral blood. Source of these receptors: a woman between 45 and 60 years old with active or convalescent COVID-19.

This clone has only one observation. The V call is TRBV27, the J call TRBJ1-1; the D gene is possibly TRBD1 (5 bases). The CDR3 contains 14 residues. Deletions cut 5 bases from V and 0 bases from J, with 10 bases between. Germline V gene sequence: CDR1 MNHEY, CDR2 SMNVEV (reference sequence). Written as DNA, the CDR3 is TGTGCCAGCAGTAAGGGGCAGATGAACACTGAAGCTTTCTTT. This translates into CASSKGQMNTEAFF.

Only a few counts were recorded for this clone. The chain is built from TRBV6-5 and TRBJ1-5, with 9 positions matching TRBD1. Germline values: CDR1 MNHEY, CDR2 SVGAGI. This CDR3 has 15 amino acids. The V gene end was trimmed by 6 bases and the J gene end by 11 bases; junction bases not matched to a gene: 14. This chain's CDR3 is CASSPWGDRDRAQHF. The CDR3 DNA reads TGTGCCAGCAGCCCCTGGGGGGACAGGGATAGGGCCCAGCATTTT.

This clone was observed once. V usage is TRBV11-3 and J usage is TRBJ2-1, with 9 bases aligning to TRBD1. The CDR3 is 16 amino acids. Unmatched junction bases numbered 8, after V lost 0 bases and J lost 8 bases. In germline, CDR1 is SGHNT, CDR2 YENEEA. In nucleotides, the CDR3 is TGTGCCAGCAGCTTAGACTGGACAGGGGCGGTCGATGAGCAGTTCTTC. The encoded protein is CASSLDWTGAVDEQFF.

The chain recombines TRBV19 with TRBJ1-5; 12 nucleotides line up with TRBD1. This CDR3 contains 16 residues. Losses at the gene ends were 3 bases for V and 7 bases for J; bases not matched to a gene: 7. The germline gives CDR1 LNHDA, CDR2 SQIVND (reference sequence). The CDR3 here is CASSIEGTGGYQPQHF. For the CDR3, the DNA is TGTGCCAGTAGTATCGAGGGGACAGGGGGCTACCAGCCCCAGCATTTT. The variable domain in full, completed from reference TRBV19 and TRBJ1-5, reads DGGITQSPKYLFRKEGQNVTLSCEQNLNHDAMYWYRQDPGQGLRLIYYSQIVNDFQKGDIAEGYSVSREKKESFPLTVTSAQKNPTAFYLCASSIEGTGGYQPQHFGDGTRLSIL.

This sequence joins TRBV6-2 or TRBV6-3 and TRBJ2-1, with 14 bases matching TRBD2. The V segment lost 6 bases and the J segment 12 bases; nucleotides outside the gene matches: 13. CDR3 length: 16 amino acids. Germline V gives CDR1 MNHEY, CDR2 SVGEGT. This chain's CDR3 is CASSPLGTSGRLAQFF. Here the CDR3 DNA reads TGTGCCAGCAGCCCACTCGGGACTAGCGGGAGATTAGCGCAGTTCTTC.

This sequence joins TRBV24-1 and TRBJ2-1; 14 bases align to TRBD2. J gave up 5 bases and V 3 bases, and 5 bases lay outside the gene matches. Germline-derived CDR1 and CDR2 are KGHDR and SFDVKD. This CDR3 comprises 17 residues. As DNA, the CDR3 is TGTGCCACCAGTGATGGGACTAGCGGGAGTATCCACAATGAGCAGTTCTTC. As protein: CATSDGTSGSIHNEQFF.

The chain joins TRBV5-5 to TRBJ1-2; no firm D call. The CDR3 has 15 amino acids. The germline V gene has CDR1 SGHKS and CDR2 YYEKEE (reference sequence). Trimming pared 4 bases from V and 0 bases from J, leaving 13 bases between. The CDR3 here is CASSQSGSANYGYTF. CDR3 bases: TGTGCCAGCAGCCAATCAGGCTCAGCTAACTATGGCTACACCTTC.

This rearrangement joins TRBV7-2 to TRBJ2-3, with 7 bases lining up with TRBD1. With V trimmed by 10 bases and J by 0 bases, 19 bases remained unmatched. There are 18 residues in the CDR3. CDR1 SGHTA and CDR2 FQGNSA come from the germline V gene. As DNA, the CDR3 is TGTGCCACCAGGGAGAGGGGGCTAGGCGTTTTTAGCACAGATACGCAGTATTTT. The encoded protein is CATRERGLGVFSTDTQYF.

This clone was counted once. The V and J genes are TRBV20-1 and TRBJ1-1; TRBD1 might be the D (5 bases). Trimming took off 1 base at V and 6 bases at J, with 6 bases between the two ends. This CDR3 contains 11 residues. The germline gives CDR1 DFQATT, CDR2 SNEGSKA (reference sequence). In DNA, the CDR3 is TGCAGTGCTAGAGCGGGGGCTGAAGCTTTCTTT. Its protein product is CSARAGAEAFF.

The V gene is TRBV9, the J gene TRBJ1-1; possibly TRBD1 for D (5 bases). The ends were cut back, 2 bases at V and 3 bases at J, with 8 bases in the middle. Germline CDR1 reads SGDLS; CDR2 reads YYNGEE. This CDR3 comprises 13 residues. The CDR3, as DNA: TGTGCCAGCAGCGTCGGCAGGGACACTGAAGCTTTCTTT. It is translated as CASSVGRDTEAFF.

The rearrangement uses TRBV7-9 and TRBJ1-2; D possibly corresponds to TRBD1 (6 bases). V was trimmed by 6 bases and J by 5 bases, leaving 22 bases between them. The CDR3 runs to 16 residues. Germline V gene sequence: CDR1 SEHNR, CDR2 FQNEAQ (reference sequence). CDR3 bases: TGTGCCAGCAGTTCCAGGACTACAGAGGGGGGGTATGGCTACACCTTC. It encodes CASSSRTTEGGYGYTF.

This clone was counted between two and nine times. This sequence joins TRBV4-3 and TRBJ1-1; TRBD1 is a possible D gene (5 bases). V lost 1 base and J 11 bases, leaving 26 bases between the germline ends. Germline V gives CDR1 LGHNA, CDR2 YSLEER. CDR3 length equals 17 residues. This CDR3 is CASSQVYMGGTESKAFF. For the CDR3, the DNA is TGCGCCAGCAGCCAAGTATATATGGGCGGGACCGAAAGTAAGGCTTTCTTT.

The chain employs TRBV12-5 and TRBJ1-2; 9 bases line up with TRBD1. This CDR3 contains 13 residues. V lost 5 bases to trimming and J lost 5 bases; unmatched junction nucleotides: 3. Per the germline V gene, CDR1 is LGHNT and CDR2 is FRNRAP. The CDR3 protein is CASGRDREYGYTF. For the CDR3, the DNA is TGTGCTAGTGGTCGGGACAGGGAATATGGCTACACCTTC.

This clone was counted a few times. J is TRBJ1-4 and V is TRBV19; D unclear. The CDR3 is made up of 13 amino acids. V was clipped by 1 base and J by 5 bases, with 5 bases between them. Germline V gene sequence: CDR1 LNHDA, CDR2 SQIVND (reference sequence). The CDR3 protein is CASSIAVNEKLFF. CDR3 DNA: TGTGCCAGTAGTATAGCAGTAAATGAAAAACTGTTTTTT.

The chain links TRBV6-2 or TRBV6-3 to TRBJ2-7; TRBD2 matches 8 bases. Per germline, CDR1 MNHEY and CDR2 SVGEGT. The CDR3 runs to 13 residues. V lost 6 bases to trimming and J lost 3 bases; unmatched junction nucleotides: 4. In nucleotides, the CDR3 is TGTGCCAGCAGCGGACTAGCAGTCTACGAGCAGTACTTC. Protein product: CASSGLAVYEQYF.

The chain links TRBV24-1 to TRBJ1-4, with TRBD1 matching over 8 bases. The CDR3 has 18 residues. Trimming cost V 0 bases and J 2 bases; bases outside gene matches: 7. The V gene's germline CDR1 is KGHDR and CDR2 SFDVKD. The CDR3 bases are TGTGCCACCAGTGATTTGCAGCACAGGGGGACGACTAATGAAAAACTGTTTTTT. Residues: CATSDLQHRGTTNEKLFF.

Only one count was recorded for this clone. The chain recombines TRBV27 with TRBJ1-1, with D possibly being TRBD1 (6 bases). Germline V gives CDR1 MNHEY, CDR2 SMNVEV (reference sequence). V was cut by 5 bases and J by 3 bases, with 19 bases left in between. The CDR3 sequence is 16 residues long. CDR3 DNA: TGTGCCAGCAGTCAAAACAGGGCGCGGTTGTACACTGAAGCTTTCTTT. Protein product: CASSQNRARLYTEAFF.

V gene TRBV20-1 combines with J gene TRBJ2-7; D uncertain. This CDR3 is built from 12 residues. The germline V gene has CDR1 DFQATT and CDR2 SNEGSKA (reference sequence). V lost 3 bases and J 0 bases, leaving 6 bases between the germline ends. The DNA of the CDR3 is TGCAGTGCTAGTTTGAGCTCCTACGAGCAGTACTTC. Translation: CSASLSSYEQYF.

The gene calls are TRBV9 and TRBJ2-1, with 9 bases that match TRBD1. This CDR3 has 15 amino acids. The V gene end was trimmed by 0 bases and the J gene end by 10 bases; junction bases not matched to a gene: 8. CDR1 SGDLS and CDR2 YYNGEE come from the germline V gene. The CDR3 sequence: CASSVGGTGIGEQFF. In DNA form, the CDR3 reads TGTGCCAGCAGCGTAGGGGGGACAGGGATTGGGGAGCAGTTCTTC.

This chain links TRBV18 with TRBJ2-2; D is uncertain. The V gene's germline CDR1 is KGHSH and CDR2 LQKENI. CDR3 length: 15 amino acids. The germline V and J ends were trimmed by 6 bases and 0 bases, with 11 bases remaining between them. CDR3 sequence (DNA): TGTGCCAGCTCGCTCCTGCAGGCGAACACCGGGGAGCTGTTTTTT. Translation gives CASSLLQANTGELFF.

The genes are TRBV27 and TRBJ1-2; a weak D match, TRBD1 (5 bases). Germline V CDR1 and CDR2: MNHEY, SMNVEV (reference sequence). The germline V and J ends were trimmed by 8 bases and 4 bases, with 20 bases remaining between them. CDR3 length: 15 residues. The CDR3 region has the DNA TGTGCCAGCCGAAGGGGCGGGACCGACCCCTATGGCTACACCTTC. It codes for CASRRGGTDPYGYTF.

This clone was observed a single time. The CDR3 bases are TGTGCCAGCAGCTACAGCGGGGCTCCCGGGAACACTGAAGCTTTCTTT. This encodes CASSYSGAPGNTEAFF. This chain connects TRBV7-8 to TRBJ1-1; tentative D call: TRBD1 (5 bases). Germline V gives CDR1 SGHVS, CDR2 FQNEAQ. With 4 bases removed from V and 1 base from J, the gap between germline ends came to 16 bases. CDR3 length: 16 residues.

The V and J genes are TRBV19 and TRBJ2-7, with D possibly being TRBD1 (5 bases). Germline V CDR1 and CDR2: LNHDA, SQIVND (reference sequence). The length of the CDR3 is 13 residues. V lost 1 base and J lost 4, with 8 bases in between. The CDR3 is CASSIGQFYEQYF. The CDR3 DNA reads TGTGCCAGTAGTATAGGACAGTTTTACGAGCAGTACTTC.

This chain joins TRBV5-1 and TRBJ2-3, with 8 bases identical to TRBD1. This CDR3 comprises 15 residues. Looked up from germline, CDR1 is SGHRS and CDR2 is YFSETQ. Trimming took 5 bases from V and 3 from J; bases not matched to a gene: 8. In nucleotides, the CDR3 is TGCGCCAGCAGAATGACAGGGGAAGGAACAGATACGCAGTATTTT. It yields the protein CASRMTGEGTDTQYF.